This T cell receptor (beta chain) comes out of a study of blood T cell repertoires in COVID-19. On the study more broadly: Donors in the United States, Italy and Spain gave samples during acute or convalescent COVID-19.

Germline V gene lookup returns CDR1 LGHDT and CDR2 YNNKEL (reference sequence). This CDR3 has 15 residues. After removal of 4 bases from V and 1 base from J, the junction contained 4 bases not matched to a gene. The authors' processing: Nucleated cell number was recorded as an estimate derived from reference gene primer amplification. Sequenced by immunoSEQ multiplex PCR; TCRdb stores in-frame clones only, minus some. V and J calls and clone size come straight from that table; D and trimming were deduced from the DNA. Of roughly 300,000 clones listed, 88% are singletons. The source material was peripheral blood. The rearrangement links TRBV3-1 (or the pseudogene TRBV3-2) to TRBJ1-2; TRBD1 agrees at 9 bases. The origin of this receptor is a man between 18 and 35 years old with active or convalescent COVID-19. The CDR3 DNA follows: TGTGCCAGCAGCCGTCGGGGACAGGGTAACTATGGCTACACCTTC. It codes for CASSRRGQGNYGYTF.